This TCR beta chain was recorded in a study of cytomegalovirus exposure and HLA in healthy donors. CDR1 is SEHNR and CDR2 is FQNEAQ in the germline V gene (reference sequence). V lost 6 bases and J 0 bases, leaving 14 bases between the germline ends. The CDR3 has 15 residues. PCR employed 60 Vbeta and 13 Jbeta primers. Using immunoSEQ multiplex PCR, the repertoire was profiled, and TCRdb retains in-frame clones only, with some absent. The repertoire holds 95,000 to 110,000 clones, with roughly 73% as singletons. This receptor was taken from a young man in good health and CMV-seronegative. The specimen sequenced was PBMCs. This chain uses TRBV7-9 with TRBJ2-5; perhaps TRBD1 as D (6 bases). CDR3 nucleotide sequence: TGTGCCAGCAGGCCGTCCACAGGGTACCAAGAGACCCAGTACTTC. Its translation is CASRPSTGYQETQYF.